These 29 T cell receptor beta chains were sequenced from one sample in a study of cytomegalovirus exposure and HLA in healthy donors. Vbeta (60) and Jbeta (13) primers were used in the PCR. TCRdb's copy holds only in-frame clones and misses some; the assay was immunoSEQ multiplex PCR. The sample comprises under 250,000 clones, about four fifths of which are singletons, and about 6% rests with the top ten. The sequenced sample was PBMCs. These receptor sequences come from a man in his forties in good health and CMV-seropositive.

The chain links TRBV6-5 to TRBJ1-1; a weak D match, TRBD1 (6 bases). Germline CDR1 reads MNHEY; CDR2 reads SVGAGI. The length of the CDR3 is 14 residues. V lost 6 bases, J lost 1 base, and 12 bases lay in between. DNA of the CDR3: TGTGCCAGCAGCGAGGACAGATCGAACACTGAAGCTTTCTTT. This sequence encodes CASSEDRSNTEAFF.

This clone was seen more than once but under ten times. The chain is built from TRBV5-1 and TRBJ2-7; 10 bases are shared with TRBD2. Germline CDR1 is SGHRS and CDR2 is YFSETQ. With 7 bases clipped from V and 4 bases from J, the junction kept 11 bases outside the gene matches. The CDR3 is 15 amino acids. The CDR3 sequence: CASGASGSLGYEQYF. The DNA for the CDR3 is TGCGCCAGCGGAGCTAGCGGGAGTTTGGGTTACGAGCAGTACTTC.

This clone was detected only a few times. The genes are TRBV7-9 and TRBJ2-2; D uncertain. This CDR3 comprises 15 residues. From germline, CDR1 is SEHNR and CDR2 FQNEAQ (reference sequence). V lost 1 base and J 5 bases, leaving 11 bases between the germline ends. Written as DNA, the CDR3 is TGTGCCAGCAGCTTAGTTGTTAGCTTGACCGGGGAGCTGTTTTTT. Translation gives CASSLVVSLTGELFF.

V and J are TRBV5-1 and TRBJ2-3; 7 nucleotides line up with TRBD2. Germline V gene data show CDR1 as SGHRS and CDR2 as YFSETQ. The CDR3 has 16 amino acids. The junction had 8 bases not matched to a gene; V was cut back by 0 bases and J by 4 bases. The chain's CDR3 is CASSLVGAGAADTQYF. The CDR3 DNA reads as TGCGCCAGCAGCTTGGTTGGCGCGGGAGCAGCAGATACGCAGTATTTT.

In the case of this clone: At the DNA level, this CDR3 is encoded by other sequences in the same sample as well. V and J are TRBV7-7 and TRBJ2-1, with D perhaps matching TRBD2 (5 bases). Trimming pared 5 bases from V and 7 bases from J, leaving 18 bases between. Per the germline V gene, CDR1 is SSHAT and CDR2 is FNYEAQ (reference sequence). CDR3 length: 15 amino acids. CDR3 coding DNA: TGTGCCAGCAGCCCCAGCAGCGGAAGAGGAAATGAGCAGTTCTTC. Protein: CASSPSSGRGNEQFF.

The V gene is TRBV18, the J gene TRBJ1-5, with D possibly being TRBD1 (6 bases). V was clipped by 6 bases and J by 3 bases, with 18 bases between them. This CDR3 comprises 16 residues. Germline CDR1 KGHSH, CDR2 LQKENI. This CDR3 reads CASSPLPRTVNQPQHF. DNA of the CDR3: TGTGCCAGCTCGCCCCTCCCTCGGACAGTCAATCAGCCCCAGCATTTT.

The chain is built from TRBV2 and TRBJ2-4; D is uncertain. The V gene's germline CDR1 is SNHLY and CDR2 FYNNEI. The CDR3 spans 14 residues. The germline V and J ends were trimmed by 8 bases and 0 bases, with 11 bases remaining between them. The CDR3: CASRLILAKNIQYF. CDR3 nucleotides: TGTGCCAGCCGGTTGATTCTAGCCAAAAACATTCAGTACTTC.

This clone has only a few counts. This chain joins TRBV7-9 and TRBJ2-2, with 7 bases that match TRBD1. This CDR3 contains 16 residues. The V gene's germline CDR1 is SEHNR and CDR2 FQNEAQ (reference sequence). The junction had 6 bases not matched to a gene; V was cut back by 0 bases and J by 5 bases. CDR3 region: CASSLARQGETGELFF. The DNA for the CDR3 is TGTGCCAGCAGCTTAGCCCGGCAGGGGGAAACCGGGGAGCTGTTTTTT.

V and J are TRBV5-1 and TRBJ2-1, with TRBD2 identical over 12 bases. The germline gives CDR1 SGHRS, CDR2 YFSETQ. V was clipped by 0 bases and J by 8 bases; unmatched bases: 6. The CDR3 totals 16 residues. In DNA, the CDR3 is TGCGCCAGCAGCTTGGTTCCTAGCGGGAGGGAGGATGAGCAGTTCTTC. Amino acids: CASSLVPSGREDEQFF.

The chain has TRBV18 and TRBJ2-2; a weak D match, TRBD1 (6 bases). The CDR3 is 15 amino acids. Trimming removed 6 bases from V and 1 base from J, with 12 bases in between. Germline V lookup: CDR1 KGHSH, CDR2 LQKENI. The CDR3 nucleotides read TGTGCCAGCTCCCCCGGGACATTGAACACCGGGGAGCTGTTTTTT. This encodes CASSPGTLNTGELFF. Together with reference TRBV18 and TRBJ2-2, the CDR3 gives the full variable domain: NAGVMQNPRHLVRRRGQEARLRCSPMKGHSHVYWYRQLPEEGLKFMVYLQKENIIDESGMPKERFSAEFPKEGPSILRIQQVVRGDSAAYFCASSPGTLNTGELFFGEGSRLTVL.

This chain uses TRBV27 with TRBJ1-5; D is possibly TRBD1 (5 bases). CDR1 and CDR2 from the germline V gene are MNHEY and SMNVEV (reference sequence). This CDR3 is 14 amino acids long. Trimming removed 5 bases at V and 4 bases at J, with 12 bases between. The CDR3 DNA follows: TGTGCCAGCAGTGGAGACAGAGGAAATCAGCCCCAGCATTTT. Its translation: CASSGDRGNQPQHF.

This clone was counted a single time. The sample has other DNA sequences that encode this CDR3 too. V gene TRBV30 combines with J gene TRBJ2-1; tentative D call: TRBD1 (6 bases). Germline CDR1 GTSNPN, CDR2 SVGIG (reference sequence). The CDR3 consists of 11 residues. The V and J ends lost 6 bases and 7 bases respectively, with 10 bases between them. As DNA, the CDR3 is TGTGCCTGCCAACAGGGTAATGAGCAGTTCTTC. This sequence encodes CACQQGNEQFF. Variable domain in full (rest from reference TRBV30 and TRBJ2-1): SQTIHQWPATLVQPVGSPLSLECTVEGTSNPNLYWYRQAAGRGLQLLFYSVGIGQISSEVPQNLSASRPQDRQFILSSKKLLLSDSGFYLCACQQGNEQFFGPGTRLTVL.

The chain is built from TRBV7-9 and TRBJ2-1; TRBD2 matches at 13 bases. There are 18 residues in the CDR3. CDR1 and CDR2 from the germline V gene are SEHNR and FQNEAQ (reference sequence). J gave up 9 bases and V 9 bases, and 20 bases lay outside the gene matches. DNA for the CDR3: TGTGCCAGTCCTCCAGCGGGGACTAGCGGGAACTACAACGGTGAGCAGTTCTTC. Its protein product is CASPPAGTSGNYNGEQFF. Variable domain in full (rest from reference TRBV7-9 and TRBJ2-1): DTGVSQNPRHKITKRGQNVTFRCDPISEHNRLYWYRQTLGQGPEFLTYFQNEAQLEKSRLLSDRFSAERPKGSFSTLEIQRTEQGDSAMYLCASPPAGTSGNYNGEQFFGPGTRLTVL.

The gene calls are TRBV15 and TRBJ2-1; D possibly corresponds to TRBD2 (6 bases). The germline CDR1 and CDR2 sequences are LNHNV and YYDKDF (reference sequence). The CDR3 is 12 residues long. The CDR3 loop is CGAGSSYNEQFF. The DNA for the CDR3 is TGTGGGGCGGGAAGCTCCTACAATGAGCAGTTCTTC. The variable domain in full, with the rest retrieved from reference TRBV15 and TRBJ2-1, is DAMVIQNPRYQVTQFGKPVTLSCSQTLNHNVMYWYQQKSSQAPKLLFHYYDKDFNNEADTPDNFQSRRPNTSFCFLDIRSPGLGDTAMYLCGAGSSYNEQFFGPGTRLTVL.

This chain links TRBV18 with TRBJ1-1; TRBD1 matches at 12 bases. There are 15 residues in the CDR3. Germline values: CDR1 KGHSH, CDR2 LQKENI. J gave up 4 bases and V 1 base, and 1 base lay outside the gene matches. Here the CDR3 reads CASSPRGQGATEAFF. CDR3 nucleotide sequence: TGTGCCAGCTCACCACGGGGACAGGGGGCCACTGAAGCTTTCTTT.

The chain employs TRBV12-2 and TRBJ1-4. TRBV12-2 is a documented pseudogene. The CDR3 is made up of 14 amino acids. This CDR3 is CASPLESSREKLFF. CDR3 bases: TGTGCAAGTCCCCTAGAGAGTAGTCGTGAAAAACTGTTTTTT.

This chain uses TRBV19 with TRBJ1-2; 8 nucleotides match TRBD1. The germline V gene has CDR1 LNHDA and CDR2 SQIVND (reference sequence). The V gene end was trimmed by 8 bases and the J gene end by 3 bases; junction bases not matched to a gene: 8. There are 14 residues in the CDR3. The CDR3 is CASRSDRDDYGYTF. In DNA form, the CDR3 reads TGTGCCAGTCGATCGGACAGGGATGACTATGGCTACACCTTC.

CDR3 loop: CASSSEGTEAFF. The CDR3 DNA reads as TGTGCCAGCAGCTCCGAGGGCACTGAAGCTTTCTTT. The rearrangement links TRBV11-2 to TRBJ1-1; no definite D call. V dropped 4 bases and J dropped 4 bases, with 7 bases sitting between them. Germline V gives CDR1 SGHAT, CDR2 FQNNGV. The CDR3 contains 12 residues.

Written as DNA, the CDR3 is TGTGCCAGCATACTGGAGGGATACGAGCAGTACTTC. Protein: CASILEGYEQYF. This chain uses TRBV2 with TRBJ2-7, with D tentatively TRBD2 (6 bases). The CDR3 is 12 residues long. Trimming took 7 bases from V and 4 from J, leaving 11 bases between them. Germline-derived CDR1 and CDR2 are SNHLY and FYNNEI.

This clone is labeled medium-sized (0.01 to 0.1%). Here the CDR3 reads CASRHQYEQYF. Here the CDR3 DNA reads TGTGCCAGCAGGCACCAGTACGAGCAGTACTTC. The J gene is TRBJ2-7, the V gene TRBV2; no reliable D call. Trimming removed 6 bases at V and 4 bases at J, with 7 bases between. The CDR3 extends over 11 amino acids. From germline, CDR1 is SNHLY and CDR2 FYNNEI. The full variable domain, rest sourced from reference TRBV2 and TRBJ2-7, is EPEVTQTPSHQVTQMGQEVILRCVPISNHLYFYWYRQILGQKVEFLVSFYNNEISEKSEIFDDQFSVERPDGSNFTLKIRSTKLEDSAMYFCASRHQYEQYFGPGTRLTVT.

This rearrangement joins TRBV5-1 to TRBJ1-2; TRBD1 is a possible D gene (5 bases). CDR1 SGHRS and CDR2 YFSETQ come from the germline V gene. CDR3 length equals 13 residues. The V end was cut by 7 bases, the J end by 2 bases, with 12 bases between. This CDR3 reads CASAPAGNYGYTF. Here the CDR3 DNA reads TGCGCCAGCGCACCCGCAGGGAACTATGGCTACACCTTC.

The CDR3 DNA reads as TGTGCCAGCCACGGGGGACTGTTAGGCGGCACAGATACGCAGTATTTT. As protein: CASHGGLLGGTDTQYF. The chain employs TRBV7-9 and TRBJ2-3, with D tentatively TRBD2 (6 bases). The CDR3 consists of 16 residues. Germline-derived CDR1 and CDR2 are SEHNR and FQNEAQ (reference sequence). Trimming removed 8 bases from V and 1 base from J, with 19 bases in between.

The chain couples TRBV19 to TRBJ1-2; no definite D call. The CDR3 runs 13 residues. Per germline, CDR1 LNHDA and CDR2 SQIVND (reference sequence). Between the trimmed V and J ends, which lost 7 bases and 5 bases, there was a span of 14 bases. The CDR3 region has the DNA TGTGCCAGTATCCCCCCGGGAAGGTATGGCTACACCTTC. Translated, it gives CASIPPGRYGYTF.

The rearrangement joins TRBV6-1 to TRBJ1-3; D call uncertain. CDR1 and CDR2 from the germline V gene are MNHNS and SASEGT. Between the trimmed V and J ends, which lost 6 bases and 0 bases, there was a span of 12 bases. This CDR3 is 15 amino acids long. CDR3 region: CASSQSYYSGNTIYF. In nucleotides, the CDR3 is TGTGCCAGCAGCCAGAGCTACTACTCTGGAAACACCATATATTTT.

This clone was recorded only once. This chain connects TRBV11-2 to TRBJ2-7, with 7 bases aligning to TRBD2. CDR1 and CDR2 (germline): SGHAT, FQNNGV. The CDR3 length is 15 residues. The trim removed 7 bases at V and 0 bases at J, leaving 9 bases unmatched. The CDR3 here is CASNRGDLSSYEQYF. For the CDR3, the DNA is TGTGCCAGCAACCGGGGGGACTTAAGCTCCTACGAGCAGTACTTC.

V usage is TRBV9 and J usage is TRBJ2-2; 10 nucleotides align to TRBD2. The CDR3 loop spans 16 amino acids. Trimming cost V 0 bases and J 3 bases; bases outside gene matches: 2. CDR1 and CDR2 (germline): SGDLS, YYNGEE. Here the CDR3 reads CASSVESGGDTGELFF. CDR3 DNA: TGTGCCAGCAGCGTAGAGAGCGGGGGGGACACCGGGGAGCTGTTTTTT.

About this clone itself: This same CDR3 is encoded by further DNA sequences in the sample. V is TRBV5-1 and J is TRBJ2-2; 9 bases align to TRBD2. V was pared by 0 bases and J by 3 bases, with 0 bases of the junction left unmatched. This CDR3 is 15 amino acids long. In germline, CDR1 is SGHRS, CDR2 YFSETQ. The CDR3 DNA sequence: TGCGCCAGCAGCTTGGGACTAGCGGACACCGGGGAGCTGTTTTTT. Its protein is CASSLGLADTGELFF.

The rearrangement uses TRBV7-9 and TRBJ1-2, with D unresolved. The V gene lost 11 bases and the J gene lost 0 bases, with 16 bases spanning the gap. CDR3 length: 14 residues. The V gene's germline CDR1 is SEHNR and CDR2 FQNEAQ (reference sequence). The CDR3 spells CALLEQPTNYGYTF. CDR3 coding DNA: TGTGCCCTACTCGAACAGCCGACTAACTATGGCTACACCTTC.

The CDR3 spells CASRAESSRRTEAFF. The CDR3, as DNA: TGTGCCAGCAGGGCCGAGAGCTCTAGGAGGACTGAAGCTTTCTTT. The rearrangement links TRBV25-1 to TRBJ1-1; no clear D gene. This CDR3 is 15 amino acids long. V lost 6 bases and J 5 bases, leaving 19 bases between the germline ends. The germline CDR1 and CDR2 sequences are MGHDK and SYGVNS.